Given below is one T cell receptor beta chain in context. Its antigen remains unidentified. The sample is drawn from a study of cytomegalovirus exposure and HLA in healthy donors. General study results and limits: A reported reduction in N-insertions relative to the roughly 710-donor mean was seen in an Asian-associated ancestry cluster in a later analysis.

PCR amplification relied on 60 Vbeta primers (plus 13 Jbeta primers). Data came from immunoSEQ multiplex PCR; TCRdb stores just in-frame clones and leaves some out. The data hold just under 150,000 clones, with roughly 80% observed a single time. The trim removed 5 bases at V and 5 bases at J, leaving 16 bases unmatched. This CDR3 is 17 amino acids long. Per germline, CDR1 LNHDA and CDR2 SQIVND (reference sequence). This chain links TRBV19 with TRBJ2-7, with TRBD1 matching over 9 bases. The specimen was PBMCs. This sequence was found in a woman aged 30 to 39 in good health and CMV-seronegative. For the CDR3, the DNA is TGTGCCAGTAGTCCGTCCCGGGACAGGGAACGGTGGGACGAGCAGTACTTC. Translation: CASSPSRDRERWDEQYF.